These T cell receptor beta chains were read from a single sample in a study of technical replicates of blood from several donors. Measured with immunoSEQ multiplex PCR; TCRdb has only the in-frame clones, and not every one. The profile shows 62,000 or so clones, more than 75% of them singletons. The material sequenced was PBMCs. These TCRs come from a human donor in good health. Some clones in this sample may be carry-over from other donors' samples. CDR3s include the opening cysteine and the closing phenylalanine or tryptophan. The D gene is left open where the match is weak. The listing skips clone size in some rows; elsewhere it reads once, few, many or a size class.

CDR3nt: TGTGCCAGCAGTTGGGGGCCCGACAGGGGGCGGACTGAAGCTTTCTTT
CDR3aa: CASSWGPDRGRTEAFF
d_gene: TRBD1
v_gene: TRBV6-5
abundance: -
j_gene: TRBJ1-1

CDR3nt: TGTGCCAGCAGCCGGACAGGACGGACTAGCGGGGAGTTTCCGTACTTC
CDR3aa: CASSRTGRTSGEFPYF
d_gene: TRBD2
v_gene: TRBV5-6
abundance: -
j_gene: TRBJ2-7

CDR3nt: TGTGCCAGCAGCCAAGAGCAGGGGCTATACGAGCAGTACTTC
CDR3aa: CASSQEQGLYEQYF
d_gene: -
v_gene: TRBV4-2
abundance: once
j_gene: TRBJ2-7

CDR3nt: TGCGCCAGCAGCTTGACGCCGGACAGAAACTATGGCTACACCTTC
CDR3aa: CASSLTPDRNYGYTF
d_gene: -
v_gene: TRBV5-1
abundance: -
j_gene: TRBJ1-2

CDR3nt: TGTGCCAGCACCACCTTGGAGGGGTCCTTCATGAACACTGAAGCTTTCTTT
CDR3aa: CASTTLEGSFMNTEAFF
d_gene: -
v_gene: TRBV5-6
abundance: -
j_gene: TRBJ1-1

CDR3nt: TGCGCCAGCAGCCACTTCCCGGCGAGGGGGGGGTCCTACGAGCAGTACTTC
CDR3aa: CASSHFPARGGSYEQYF
d_gene: -
v_gene: TRBV4-1
abundance: -
j_gene: TRBJ2-7

CDR3nt: TGTGCCAGTAGTTCTCTGGCAGGACACGCCGGGGAGCTGTTTTTT
CDR3aa: CASSSLAGHAGELFF
d_gene: -
v_gene: TRBV19
abundance: -
j_gene: TRBJ2-2

CDR3nt: TGTGCCAGCAGCCCCGCTGGACAGTCCAAAAACATTCAGTACTTC
CDR3aa: CASSPAGQSKNIQYF
d_gene: -
v_gene: TRBV5-6
abundance: -
j_gene: TRBJ2-4

CDR3nt: TGCGCCAGCAGCCCGGGGGGGTTCAGTGAGCAGTTCTTC
CDR3aa: CASSPGGFSEQFF
d_gene: TRBD2
v_gene: TRBV4-1
abundance: -
j_gene: TRBJ2-1

CDR3nt: TGCGCCAGCAGCATCGACAGGGGAGGTAGTAACACCATATATTTT
CDR3aa: CASSIDRGGSNTIYF
d_gene: TRBD1
v_gene: TRBV4-3
abundance: -
j_gene: TRBJ1-3

CDR3nt: TGTGCCAGCAGCAAGGAGGGCGGGGGGGTCGGCACAGATACGCAGTATTTT
CDR3aa: CASSKEGGGVGTDTQYF
d_gene: TRBD2
v_gene: TRBV7-2
abundance: once
j_gene: TRBJ2-3

CDR3nt: TGTGCCTGGAGTGTGGGCTTCGGTCAGCCCCAGCATTTT
CDR3aa: CAWSVGFGQPQHF
d_gene: -
v_gene: TRBV30
abundance: -
j_gene: TRBJ1-5

CDR3nt: TGTGCCAGCAACGCCGGGGGACAGGGGGGGACTGAAGCTTTCTTT
CDR3aa: CASNAGGQGGTEAFF
d_gene: TRBD1
v_gene: TRBV2
abundance: -
j_gene: TRBJ1-1

CDR3nt: TGTGCTAGTGGTTTGGCCTGGACAGGGAGTCATCAGCCCCAGCATTTT
CDR3aa: CASGLAWTGSHQPQHF
d_gene: TRBD1
v_gene: TRBV12-5
abundance: -
j_gene: TRBJ1-5

CDR3nt: TGTGCCAGCAGTTACACCACAGGGTTTTACGAGCAGTACTTC
CDR3aa: CASSYTTGFYEQYF
d_gene: -
v_gene: TRBV6-5
abundance: -
j_gene: TRBJ2-7

CDR3nt: TGCGCCAGCAGCTTGACAACAGGGTTCACTGAAGCTTTCTTT
CDR3aa: CASSLTTGFTEAFF
d_gene: -
v_gene: TRBV5-1
abundance: -
j_gene: TRBJ1-1

CDR3nt: TGTGCCAGCAGCGTAGGACTTGGCAGGGGGTTGATCGGCTACACCTTC
CDR3aa: CASSVGLGRGLIGYTF
d_gene: TRBD1
v_gene: TRBV9
abundance: -
j_gene: TRBJ1-2

CDR3nt: TGTGCCAGCAGCGCAAGCGGGGCCTACGAGCAGTACTTC
CDR3aa: CASSASGAYEQYF
d_gene: TRBD2
v_gene: TRBV7-9
abundance: -
j_gene: TRBJ2-7

CDR3nt: TGCGCCAGCAGCCAAGATCGGCGAGGGGGTGGCGAGCAGTACTTC
CDR3aa: CASSQDRRGGGEQYF
d_gene: -
v_gene: TRBV4-3
abundance: -
j_gene: TRBJ2-7

CDR3nt: TGTGCCAGCAGCCCCCAGGGGACTAGTAGGACGCAGTATTTT
CDR3aa: CASSPQGTSRTQYF
d_gene: TRBD2
v_gene: TRBV7-8
abundance: -
j_gene: TRBJ2-3

CDR3nt: TGTGCCAGCAGCCCCATGGCGACAGTGGAAGAGACCCAGTACTTC
CDR3aa: CASSPMATVEETQYF
d_gene: -
v_gene: TRBV7-9
abundance: -
j_gene: TRBJ2-5

CDR3nt: TGTGCCAGCAGCTCGGGACAGGTATTAGGTGAAAAACTGTTTTTT
CDR3aa: CASSSGQVLGEKLFF
d_gene: TRBD1
v_gene: TRBV7-9
abundance: -
j_gene: TRBJ1-4

CDR3nt: TGCAGCGACGACAGGGAAACTGAAGCTTTCTTT
CDR3aa: CSDDRETEAFF
d_gene: TRBD1
v_gene: TRBV29-1
abundance: -
j_gene: TRBJ1-1

CDR3nt: TGTGCCAGCACCAATTCCTACGAGCAGTACTTC
CDR3aa: CASTNSYEQYF
d_gene: -
v_gene: TRBV7-9
abundance: once
j_gene: TRBJ2-7

CDR3nt: TGTGCCAGCAGCGTAGGGGAGGTGAACACCATATATTTT
CDR3aa: CASSVGEVNTIYF
d_gene: -
v_gene: TRBV9
abundance: -
j_gene: TRBJ1-3

CDR3nt: TGTGCCATCAGTGATAGGGGACAGGGGACTGAAGCTTTCTTT
CDR3aa: CAISDRGQGTEAFF
d_gene: TRBD1
v_gene: TRBV10-3
abundance: -
j_gene: TRBJ1-1

CDR3nt: TGCAGCGTCGCACAGAGAACTAATGAAAAACTGTTTTTT
CDR3aa: CSVAQRTNEKLFF
d_gene: -
v_gene: TRBV29-1
abundance: -
j_gene: TRBJ1-4

CDR3nt: TGTGCCAGCAGCTTATCCCCGGACACCTTCTATGGCTACACCTTC
CDR3aa: CASSLSPDTFYGYTF
d_gene: -
v_gene: TRBV7-2
abundance: -
j_gene: TRBJ1-2

CDR3nt: TGTGCCAGCACCAACACAGGCAGGGGGCCCAACTATGGCTACACCTTC
CDR3aa: CASTNTGRGPNYGYTF
d_gene: TRBD1
v_gene: TRBV27
abundance: -
j_gene: TRBJ1-2

CDR3nt: TGTGCCAGCAGCCAAGATCAGGCAGACTATGGCTACACCTTC
CDR3aa: CASSQDQADYGYTF
d_gene: -
v_gene: TRBV14
abundance: -
j_gene: TRBJ1-2

CDR3nt: TGCAGCGCAGTGAAAGACAGGAACACTGAAGCTTTCTTT
CDR3aa: CSAVKDRNTEAFF
d_gene: -
v_gene: TRBV29-1
abundance: -
j_gene: TRBJ1-1

CDR3nt: TGTGCCAGCAGCCGGCAGGGCGGGGGGGCCTACAATGAGCAGTTCTTC
CDR3aa: CASSRQGGGAYNEQFF
d_gene: TRBD2
v_gene: TRBV4-2
abundance: -
j_gene: TRBJ2-1

CDR3nt: TGCGCCAGCAGCCACCTGGACCGCGCGGGTGAAAAACTGTTTTTT
CDR3aa: CASSHLDRAGEKLFF
d_gene: -
v_gene: TRBV4-3
abundance: -
j_gene: TRBJ1-4

CDR3nt: TGCGCCAGCAGCTGGATCGGGACTTTCGAGAATACGCAGTATTTT
CDR3aa: CASSWIGTFENTQYF
d_gene: -
v_gene: TRBV5-1
abundance: once
j_gene: TRBJ2-3

CDR3nt: TGTGCCTGGAGTGAAGGTGGGAGCGTCTCGTCGTCACCCCTCCACTTT
CDR3aa: CAWSEGGSVSSSPLHF
d_gene: -
v_gene: TRBV30
abundance: -
j_gene: TRBJ1-6

CDR3nt: TGTGCCAGCTCACCCCGGGACTCACTAGCGCCCTTTGGCAATGAGCAGTTCTTC
CDR3aa: CASSPRDSLAPFGNEQFF
d_gene: TRBD2
v_gene: TRBV2
abundance: -
j_gene: TRBJ2-1

CDR3nt: TGTGCCAGCAGCTTAAACAGGGAGTCCTACGAGCAGTACTTC
CDR3aa: CASSLNRESYEQYF
d_gene: -
v_gene: TRBV7-9
abundance: once
j_gene: TRBJ2-7

CDR3nt: TGTGCCAGCAGTTCAACGACTAGCGGATCCTACGAGCAGTACTTC
CDR3aa: CASSSTTSGSYEQYF
d_gene: TRBD2
v_gene: TRBV28
abundance: -
j_gene: TRBJ2-7

CDR3nt: TGCGCCAGCAGCATGAACCCGACGGAGACCTACGAGCAGTACTTC
CDR3aa: CASSMNPTETYEQYF
d_gene: -
v_gene: TRBV5-1
abundance: -
j_gene: TRBJ2-7

CDR3nt: TGTGCCAGCAGTTTATCCTACGAGCAGTACTTC
CDR3aa: CASSLSYEQYF
d_gene: -
v_gene: TRBV2
abundance: -
j_gene: TRBJ2-7

CDR3nt: TGTGCCAGCAGCGAGGACAGGGTTCACGAGCAGTACTTC
CDR3aa: CASSEDRVHEQYF
d_gene: TRBD1
v_gene: TRBV2
abundance: once
j_gene: TRBJ2-7

CDR3nt: TGTGCCAGCAGCTCACTAGCGGGCCCCTCCTACGAGCAGTACTTC
CDR3aa: CASSSLAGPSYEQYF
d_gene: TRBD2
v_gene: TRBV7-3
abundance: -
j_gene: TRBJ2-7

CDR3nt: TGTGCCAGCAGCCTCGGAGCGGGCCGAAATACAAATGAGCAGTTCTTC
CDR3aa: CASSLGAGRNTNEQFF
d_gene: -
v_gene: TRBV27
abundance: -
j_gene: TRBJ2-1

CDR3nt: TGTGCCTGGAGTGTGTCCAGATCTGCAACTAATGAAAAACTGTTTTTT
CDR3aa: CAWSVSRSATNEKLFF
d_gene: -
v_gene: TRBV30
abundance: -
j_gene: TRBJ1-4

CDR3nt: TGCAGTGCCGTTACAGGAAACACCATATATTTT
CDR3aa: CSAVTGNTIYF
d_gene: -
v_gene: TRBV20-1
abundance: -
j_gene: TRBJ1-3

CDR3nt: TGTGCCAGCAGCCAAGGTCGAGGGCCCCAGCATTTT
CDR3aa: CASSQGRGPQHF
d_gene: -
v_gene: TRBV14
abundance: -
j_gene: TRBJ1-5

CDR3nt: TGTGCCAGCAGCTTCGGACAGAAAAAAACCTACGAGCAGTACTTC
CDR3aa: CASSFGQKKTYEQYF
d_gene: -
v_gene: TRBV5-4
abundance: -
j_gene: TRBJ2-7

CDR3nt: TGTGCCAGTAGTATTAGACAGGGTTCAGATACGCAGTATTTT
CDR3aa: CASSIRQGSDTQYF
d_gene: TRBD1
v_gene: TRBV19
abundance: -
j_gene: TRBJ2-3

CDR3nt: TGTGCCAGCAGTTGGACAGGGGGGAACAATGAGCAGTTCTTC
CDR3aa: CASSWTGGNNEQFF
d_gene: TRBD1
v_gene: TRBV6-6
abundance: -
j_gene: TRBJ2-1